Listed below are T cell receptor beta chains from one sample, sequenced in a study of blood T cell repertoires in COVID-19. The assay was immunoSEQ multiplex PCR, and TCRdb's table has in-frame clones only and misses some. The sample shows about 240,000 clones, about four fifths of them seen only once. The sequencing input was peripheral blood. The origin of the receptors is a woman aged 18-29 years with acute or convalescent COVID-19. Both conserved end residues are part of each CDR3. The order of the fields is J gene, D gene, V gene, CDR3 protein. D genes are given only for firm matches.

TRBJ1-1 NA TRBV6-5 CASSYSYGTEAFF
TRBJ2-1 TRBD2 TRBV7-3 CASSLGGPGLGSYNEQFF
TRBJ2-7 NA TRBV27 CASSLVASPYEQYF
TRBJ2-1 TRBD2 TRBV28 CASSFSTSGPWGEQFF
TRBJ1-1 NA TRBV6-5 CASSSGGGRRTEAFF
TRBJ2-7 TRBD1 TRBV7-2 CASSLVGQGASYEQYF
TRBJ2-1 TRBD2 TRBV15 CATSRDASGAANEQFF
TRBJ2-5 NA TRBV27 CASSLTPRLAFQETQYF
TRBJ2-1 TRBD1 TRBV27 CASKGTGGFDEQFF
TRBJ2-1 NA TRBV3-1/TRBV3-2 CASSQGAGRDNEQFF
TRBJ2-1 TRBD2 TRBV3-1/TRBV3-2 CASSRMKTSGSSYNEQFF
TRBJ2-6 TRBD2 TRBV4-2 CASSQPRQYSGTSSGANVLTF
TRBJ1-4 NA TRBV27 CASSLDLRESAREKLFF
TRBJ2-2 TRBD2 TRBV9 CASSVGNSGPGELFF
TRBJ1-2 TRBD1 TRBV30 CAWSIKQTGGGYGYTF
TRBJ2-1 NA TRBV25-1 CASSDSPYNEQFF
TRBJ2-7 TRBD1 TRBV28 CASSTGGANYEQYF
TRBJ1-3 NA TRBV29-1 CSVTGIAGNTIYF
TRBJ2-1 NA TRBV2 CASNWATHSNEQFF
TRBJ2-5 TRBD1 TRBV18 CASSPRIRGREETQYF
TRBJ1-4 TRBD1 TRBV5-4 CASSDRDRGPTNEKLFF
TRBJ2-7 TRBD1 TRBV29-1 CSVGGTGANEQYF
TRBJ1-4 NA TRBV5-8 CASSLGEGPSEKLFF
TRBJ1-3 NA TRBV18 CASSPREAGNTIYF
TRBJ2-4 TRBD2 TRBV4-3 CASSQETSGSSNIQYF
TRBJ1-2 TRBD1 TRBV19 CASSSDNRGLDGYTF
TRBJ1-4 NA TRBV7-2 CASSLYTGEKLFF
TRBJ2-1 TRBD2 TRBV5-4 CASSLGLAGRNEQFF
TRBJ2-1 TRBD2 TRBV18 CASSRLAGDINNEQFF
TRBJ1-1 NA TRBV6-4 CASSESGFGNTEAFF
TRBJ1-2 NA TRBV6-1 CASSEALGSGYGYTF